This T cell receptor (beta chain) was found in a study of PD-1 blockade in classical Hodgkin lymphoma. A remark on this clone: Its antigen is unknown.

Sequencing used immunoSEQ multiplex PCR; TCRdb keeps in-frame clones, though not all of them. The data hold 23,000 or so clones, with 75% to 90% observed a single time. The germline gives CDR1 SGHRS, CDR2 YFSETQ. This CDR3 comprises 16 residues. The germline V and J ends were trimmed by 4 bases and 0 bases, with 16 bases remaining between them. Notes on the study in general: Reports described newly diagnosed patients as having lower baseline TCR diversity than healthy donors.

Time point of the sample: cycle 4 day 1 (C4D1), after more than five weeks of nivolumab. No patient escaped relapse after autologous stem cell transplantation, and brentuximab vedotin exposure varied. The origin of this receptor is a human donor with classical Hodgkin lymphoma. This chain links TRBV5-1 with TRBJ1-1; D perhaps matches TRBD1 (5 bases). Sample: peripheral blood mononuclear cells (PBMCs), taken before the fourth cycle of nivolumab. The CDR3 DNA sequence: TGCGCCAGCAGCCCCGGGGGGACCAAAGTGAACACTGAAGCTTTCTTT. Amino acid sequence: CASSPGGTKVNTEAFF.